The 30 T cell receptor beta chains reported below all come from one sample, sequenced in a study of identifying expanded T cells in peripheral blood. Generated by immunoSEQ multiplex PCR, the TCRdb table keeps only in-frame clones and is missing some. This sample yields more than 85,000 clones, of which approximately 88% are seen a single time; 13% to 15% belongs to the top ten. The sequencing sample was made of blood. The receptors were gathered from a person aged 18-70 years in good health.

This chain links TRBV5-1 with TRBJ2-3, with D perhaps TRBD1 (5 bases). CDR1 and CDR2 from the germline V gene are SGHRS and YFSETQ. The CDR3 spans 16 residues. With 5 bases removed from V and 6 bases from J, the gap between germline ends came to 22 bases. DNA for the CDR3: TGCGCCAGCAGTTTTCAGGACACCGAAGTTGGGGATACGCAGTATTTT. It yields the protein CASSFQDTEVGDTQYF.

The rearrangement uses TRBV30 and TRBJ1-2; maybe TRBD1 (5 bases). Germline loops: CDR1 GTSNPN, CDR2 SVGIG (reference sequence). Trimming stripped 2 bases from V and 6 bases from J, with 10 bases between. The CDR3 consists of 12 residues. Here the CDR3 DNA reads TGTGCCTGGAGTCGGTGGGGCAATGGCTACACCTTC. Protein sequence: CAWSRWGNGYTF.

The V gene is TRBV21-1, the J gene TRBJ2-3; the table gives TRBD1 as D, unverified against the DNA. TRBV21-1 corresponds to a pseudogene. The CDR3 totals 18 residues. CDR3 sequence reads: CASSKARRTGPSSDTQYF. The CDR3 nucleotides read TGTGCCAGCAGCAAAGCTAGAAGGACAGGACCTTCCTCAGATACGCAGTATTTT.

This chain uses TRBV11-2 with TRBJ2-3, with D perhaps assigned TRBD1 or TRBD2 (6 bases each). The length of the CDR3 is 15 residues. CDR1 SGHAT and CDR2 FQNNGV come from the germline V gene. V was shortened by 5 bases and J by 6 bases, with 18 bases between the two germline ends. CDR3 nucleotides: TGTGCCAGCAGCGCCCCGGGCCAGGGGAGGGATACGCAGTATTTT. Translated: CASSAPGQGRDTQYF. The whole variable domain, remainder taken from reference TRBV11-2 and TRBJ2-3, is EAGVAQSPRYKIIEKRQSVAFWCNPISGHATLYWYQQILGQGPKLLIQFQNNGVVDDSQLPKDRFSAERLKGVDSTLKIQPAKLEDSAVYLCASSAPGQGRDTQYFGPGTRLTVL.

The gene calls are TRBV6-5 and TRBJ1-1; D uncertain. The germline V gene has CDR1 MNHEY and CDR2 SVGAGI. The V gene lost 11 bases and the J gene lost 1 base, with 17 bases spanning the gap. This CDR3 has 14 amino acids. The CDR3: CAVLPLGGNTEAFF. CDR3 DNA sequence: TGTGCCGTACTTCCGTTGGGCGGGAACACTGAAGCTTTCTTT.

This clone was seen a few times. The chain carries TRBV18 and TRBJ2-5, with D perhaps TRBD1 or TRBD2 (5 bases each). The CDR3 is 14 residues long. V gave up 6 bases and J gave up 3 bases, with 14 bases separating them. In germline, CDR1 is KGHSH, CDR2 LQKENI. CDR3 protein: CASSTRLGEETQYF. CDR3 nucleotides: TGTGCCAGCTCTACTCGACTGGGGGAAGAGACCCAGTACTTC.

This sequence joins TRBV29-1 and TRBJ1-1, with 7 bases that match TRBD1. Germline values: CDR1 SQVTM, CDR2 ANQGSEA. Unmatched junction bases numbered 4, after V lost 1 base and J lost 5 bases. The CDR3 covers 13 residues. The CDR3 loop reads CSVEGSGGTEAFF. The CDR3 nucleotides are TGCAGCGTTGAAGGCTCAGGGGGAACTGAAGCTTTCTTT. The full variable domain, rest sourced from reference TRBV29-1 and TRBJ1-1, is SAVISQKPSRDICQRGTSLTIQCQVDSQVTMMFWYRQQPGQSLTLIATANQGSEATYESGFVIDKFPISRPNLTFSTLTVSNMSPEDSSIYLCSVEGSGGTEAFFGQGTRLTVV.

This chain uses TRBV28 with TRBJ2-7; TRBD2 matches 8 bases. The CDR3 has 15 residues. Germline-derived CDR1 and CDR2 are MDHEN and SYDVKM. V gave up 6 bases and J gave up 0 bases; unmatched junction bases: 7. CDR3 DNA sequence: TGTGCCAGCAGGGGTCCCGGGACTAGCTCCTACGAGCAGTACTTC. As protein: CASRGPGTSSYEQYF.

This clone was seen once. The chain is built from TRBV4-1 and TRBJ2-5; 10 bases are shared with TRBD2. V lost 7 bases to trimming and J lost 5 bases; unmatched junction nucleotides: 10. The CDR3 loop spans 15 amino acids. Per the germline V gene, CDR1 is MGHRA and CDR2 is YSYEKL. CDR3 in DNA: TGCGCCAGCACCCCTAGCGGGAGTTGGGGGGAGACCCAGTACTTC. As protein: CASTPSGSWGETQYF.

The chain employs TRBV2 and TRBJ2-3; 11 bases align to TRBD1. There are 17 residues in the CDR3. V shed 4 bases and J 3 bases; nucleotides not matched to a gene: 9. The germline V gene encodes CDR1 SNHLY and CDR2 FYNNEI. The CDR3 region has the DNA TGTGCCAGCAGTGGAGGACAGGGGGCAAGGGGGACAGATACGCAGTATTTT. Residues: CASSGGQGARGTDTQYF.

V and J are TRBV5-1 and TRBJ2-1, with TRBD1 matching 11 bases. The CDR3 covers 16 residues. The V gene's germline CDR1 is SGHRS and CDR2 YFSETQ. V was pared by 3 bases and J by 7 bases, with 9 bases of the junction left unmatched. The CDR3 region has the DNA TGCGCCAGCAGCTCCTCGGGACAGGGGGTGTTTAATGAGCAGTTCTTC. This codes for CASSSSGQGVFNEQFF.

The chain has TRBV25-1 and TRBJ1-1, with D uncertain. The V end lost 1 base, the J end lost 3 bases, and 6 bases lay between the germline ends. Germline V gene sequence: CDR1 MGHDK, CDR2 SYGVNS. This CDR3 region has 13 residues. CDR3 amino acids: CASSESGYTEAFF. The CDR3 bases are TGTGCCAGCAGTGAATCCGGATACACTGAAGCTTTCTTT.

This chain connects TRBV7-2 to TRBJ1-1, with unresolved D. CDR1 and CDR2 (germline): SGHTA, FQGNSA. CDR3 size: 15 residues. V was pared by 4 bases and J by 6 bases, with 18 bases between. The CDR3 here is CASSSMGAAGAEAFF. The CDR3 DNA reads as TGTGCCAGCAGCTCCATGGGCGCGGCAGGAGCTGAAGCTTTCTTT. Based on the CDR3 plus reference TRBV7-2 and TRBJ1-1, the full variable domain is GAGVSQSPSNKVTEKGKDVELRCDPISGHTALYWYRQSLGQGLEFLIYFQGNSAPDKSGLPSDRFSAERTGGSVSTLTIQRTQQEDSAVYLCASSSMGAAGAEAFFGQGTRLTVV.

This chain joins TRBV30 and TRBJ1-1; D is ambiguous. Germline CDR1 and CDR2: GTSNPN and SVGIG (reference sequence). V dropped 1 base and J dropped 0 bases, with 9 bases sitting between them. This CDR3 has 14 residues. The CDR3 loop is CAWSGETVNTEAFF. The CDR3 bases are TGTGCCTGGAGTGGGGAGACGGTGAACACTGAAGCTTTCTTT. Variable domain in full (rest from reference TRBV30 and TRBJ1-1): SQTIHQWPATLVQPVGSPLSLECTVEGTSNPNLYWYRQAAGRGLQLLFYSVGIGQISSEVPQNLSASRPQDRQFILSSKKLLLSDSGFYLCAWSGETVNTEAFFGQGTRLTVV.

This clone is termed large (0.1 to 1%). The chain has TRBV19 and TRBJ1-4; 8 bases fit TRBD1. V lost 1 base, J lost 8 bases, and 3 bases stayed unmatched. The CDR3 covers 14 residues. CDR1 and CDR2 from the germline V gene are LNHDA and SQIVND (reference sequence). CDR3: CASSIGTGPEKLFF. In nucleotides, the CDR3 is TGTGCCAGTAGTATAGGGACAGGGCCGGAAAAACTGTTTTTT.

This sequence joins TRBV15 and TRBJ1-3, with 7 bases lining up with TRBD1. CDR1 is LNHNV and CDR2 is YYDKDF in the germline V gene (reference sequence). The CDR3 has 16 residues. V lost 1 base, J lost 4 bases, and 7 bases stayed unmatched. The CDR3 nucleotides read TGTGCCACCAGCAGAGGAAACAGGGGTGGCGGAAACACCATATATTTT. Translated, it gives CATSRGNRGGGNTIYF.

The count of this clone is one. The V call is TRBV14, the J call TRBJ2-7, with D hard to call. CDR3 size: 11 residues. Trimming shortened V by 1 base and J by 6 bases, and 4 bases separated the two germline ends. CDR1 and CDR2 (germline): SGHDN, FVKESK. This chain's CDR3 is CASSQGFEQYF. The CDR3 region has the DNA TGTGCCAGCAGCCAAGGCTTCGAGCAGTACTTC.

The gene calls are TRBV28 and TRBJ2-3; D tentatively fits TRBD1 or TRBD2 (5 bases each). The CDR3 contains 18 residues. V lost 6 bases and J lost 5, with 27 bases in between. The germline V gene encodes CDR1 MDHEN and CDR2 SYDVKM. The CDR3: CASRLAGTRVYKGDTQYF. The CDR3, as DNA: TGTGCCAGCAGGCTCGCCGGGACCCGAGTTTATAAGGGAGATACGCAGTATTTT. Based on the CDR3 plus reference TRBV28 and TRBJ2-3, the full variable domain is DVKVTQSSRYLVKRTGEKVFLECVQDMDHENMFWYRQDPGLGLRLIYFSYDVKMKEKGDIPEGYSVSREKKERFSLILESASTNQTSMYLCASRLAGTRVYKGDTQYFGPGTRLTVL.

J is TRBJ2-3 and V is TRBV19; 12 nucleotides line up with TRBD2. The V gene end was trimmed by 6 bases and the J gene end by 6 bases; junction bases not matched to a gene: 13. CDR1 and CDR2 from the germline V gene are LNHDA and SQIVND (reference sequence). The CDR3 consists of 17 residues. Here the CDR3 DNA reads TGTGCCAGTAGCATAACGGGGATCGGGACTAGCGGGGATACGCAGTATTTT. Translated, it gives CASSITGIGTSGDTQYF.

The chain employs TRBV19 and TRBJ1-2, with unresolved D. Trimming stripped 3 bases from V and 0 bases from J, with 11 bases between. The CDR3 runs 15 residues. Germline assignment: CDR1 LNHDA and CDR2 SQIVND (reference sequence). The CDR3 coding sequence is TGTGCCAGTAGTATTCCGGCAGACTCTAACTATGGCTACACCTTC. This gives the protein CASSIPADSNYGYTF.

The CDR3 coding sequence is TGTGCCAGCAGCTTAGCCCAGGGGAATTACGAGCAGTACTTC. Amino acid sequence: CASSLAQGNYEQYF. The V gene is TRBV7-9, the J gene TRBJ2-7; D may be TRBD1 (6 bases). Trimming left V 0 bases short and J 4 bases short, with 10 bases between. Germline lookup yields CDR1 SEHNR and CDR2 FQNEAQ (reference sequence). The CDR3 spans 14 residues.

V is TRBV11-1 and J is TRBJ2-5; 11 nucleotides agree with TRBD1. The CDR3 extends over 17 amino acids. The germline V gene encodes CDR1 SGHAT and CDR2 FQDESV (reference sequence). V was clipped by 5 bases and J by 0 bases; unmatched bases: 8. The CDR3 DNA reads TGTGCCAGCAGCCCATCCCGGGACAGGGGGAACCAAGAGACCCAGTACTTC. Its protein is CASSPSRDRGNQETQYF.

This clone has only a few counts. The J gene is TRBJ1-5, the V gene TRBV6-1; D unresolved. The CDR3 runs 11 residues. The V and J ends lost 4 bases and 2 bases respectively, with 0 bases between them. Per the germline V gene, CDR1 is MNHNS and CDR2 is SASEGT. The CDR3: CASSGNQPQHF. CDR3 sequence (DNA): TGTGCCAGCAGTGGCAATCAGCCCCAGCATTTT.

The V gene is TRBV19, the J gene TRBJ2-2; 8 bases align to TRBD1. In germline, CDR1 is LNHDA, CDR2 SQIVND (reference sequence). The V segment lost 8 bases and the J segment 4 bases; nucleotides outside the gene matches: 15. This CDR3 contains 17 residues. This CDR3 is CASSVSAGTGGTGELFF. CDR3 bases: TGTGCCAGTTCCGTATCGGCCGGGACAGGAGGCACCGGGGAGCTGTTTTTT.

The CDR3, as DNA: TGTGCCAGCAGTGGCTTCGGGGATAGTAATTCACCCCTCCACTTT. Encoded protein: CASSGFGDSNSPLHF. This chain connects TRBV2 to TRBJ1-6; D is uncertain. V lost 4 bases and J lost 6, with 13 bases in between. The CDR3 runs to 15 residues. Germline V lookup: CDR1 SNHLY, CDR2 FYNNEI.

CDR3 coding DNA: TGTGCCAGCAGTCGAACCGGGGGCGAGTTCGCTGGCTACACCTTC. Translation: CASSRTGGEFAGYTF. The chain employs TRBV27 and TRBJ1-2; the D gene is possibly TRBD1 (6 bases). This CDR3 is built from 15 residues. V was clipped by 5 bases and J by 7 bases, with 20 bases between them. Per the germline V gene, CDR1 is MNHEY and CDR2 is SMNVEV (reference sequence).

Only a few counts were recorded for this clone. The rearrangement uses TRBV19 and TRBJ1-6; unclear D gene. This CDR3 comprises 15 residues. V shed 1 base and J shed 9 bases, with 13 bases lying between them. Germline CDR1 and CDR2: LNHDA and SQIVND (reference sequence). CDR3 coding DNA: TGTGCCAGTAGTATAGGGCCGGAGCCGAGTTCACCCCTCCACTTT. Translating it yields CASSIGPEPSSPLHF.

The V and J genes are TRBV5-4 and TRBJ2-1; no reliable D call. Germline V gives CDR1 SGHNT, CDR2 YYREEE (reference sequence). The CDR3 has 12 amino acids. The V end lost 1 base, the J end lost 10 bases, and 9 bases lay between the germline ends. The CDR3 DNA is TGTGCCAGCAGCTTGCCGGACGGGGAGCAGTTCTTC. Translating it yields CASSLPDGEQFF.

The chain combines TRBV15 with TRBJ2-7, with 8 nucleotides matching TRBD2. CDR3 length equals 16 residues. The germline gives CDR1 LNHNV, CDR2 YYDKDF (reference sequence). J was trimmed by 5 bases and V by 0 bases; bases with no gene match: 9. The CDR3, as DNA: TGTGCCACCAGCAGAGATGGGTCTAGCGGGTTCAACGAGCAGTACTTC. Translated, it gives CATSRDGSSGFNEQYF.

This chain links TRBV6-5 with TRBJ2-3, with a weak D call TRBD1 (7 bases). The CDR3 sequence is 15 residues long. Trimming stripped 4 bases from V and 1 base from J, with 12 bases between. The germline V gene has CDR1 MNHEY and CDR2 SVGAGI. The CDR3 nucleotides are TGTGCCAGCAGTTTTCAGGGGGGCCGCACAGATACGCAGTATTTT. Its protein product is CASSFQGGRTDTQYF.